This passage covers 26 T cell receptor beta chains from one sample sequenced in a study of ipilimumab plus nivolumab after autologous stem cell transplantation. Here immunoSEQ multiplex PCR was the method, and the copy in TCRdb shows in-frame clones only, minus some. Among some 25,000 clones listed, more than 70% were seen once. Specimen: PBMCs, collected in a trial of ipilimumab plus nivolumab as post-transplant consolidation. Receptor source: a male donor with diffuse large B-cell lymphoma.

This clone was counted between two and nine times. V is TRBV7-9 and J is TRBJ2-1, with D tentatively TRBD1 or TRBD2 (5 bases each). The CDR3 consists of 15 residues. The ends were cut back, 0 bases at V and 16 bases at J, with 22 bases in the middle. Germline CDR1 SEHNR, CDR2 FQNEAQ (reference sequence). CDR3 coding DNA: TGTGCCAGCAGCTTAGCGCAGGGCGGAGCGGTTCGTCCCTTCTTC. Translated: CASSLAQGGAVRPFF.

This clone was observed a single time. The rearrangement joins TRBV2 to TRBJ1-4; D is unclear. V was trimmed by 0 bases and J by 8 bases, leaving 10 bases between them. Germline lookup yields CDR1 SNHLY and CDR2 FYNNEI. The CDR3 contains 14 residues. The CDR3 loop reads CASSEAEGREKLFF. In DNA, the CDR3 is TGTGCCAGCAGTGAAGCGGAGGGTAGAGAAAAACTGTTTTTT.

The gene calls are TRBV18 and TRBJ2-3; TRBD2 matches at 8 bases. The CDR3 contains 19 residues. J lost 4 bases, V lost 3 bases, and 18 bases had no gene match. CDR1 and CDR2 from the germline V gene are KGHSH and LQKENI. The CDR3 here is CASSPLPSTSELGPDTQYF. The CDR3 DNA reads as TGTGCCAGCTCACCGCTGCCCTCGACTAGCGAATTGGGTCCAGATACGCAGTATTTT.

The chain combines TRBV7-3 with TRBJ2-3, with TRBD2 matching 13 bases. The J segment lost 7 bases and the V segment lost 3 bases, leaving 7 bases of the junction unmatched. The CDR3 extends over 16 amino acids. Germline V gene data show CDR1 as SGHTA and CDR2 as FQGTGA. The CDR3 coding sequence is TGTGCCAGCAGCTTGGGCACTAGCGGGGGGGCAAATACGCAGTATTTT. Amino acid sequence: CASSLGTSGGANTQYF.

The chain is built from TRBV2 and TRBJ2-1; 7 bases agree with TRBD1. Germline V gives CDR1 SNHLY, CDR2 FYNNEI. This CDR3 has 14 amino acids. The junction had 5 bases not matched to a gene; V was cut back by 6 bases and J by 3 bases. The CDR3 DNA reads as TGTGCCAGCAGGGGGGACAGTTACTACAATGAGCAGTTCTTC. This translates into CASRGDSYYNEQFF.

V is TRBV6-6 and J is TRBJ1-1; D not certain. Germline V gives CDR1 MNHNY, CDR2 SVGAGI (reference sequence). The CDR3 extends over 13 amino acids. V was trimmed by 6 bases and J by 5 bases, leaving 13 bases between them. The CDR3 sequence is CASSDPLETEAFF. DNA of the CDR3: TGTGCCAGCAGCGACCCTCTGGAGACTGAAGCTTTCTTT.

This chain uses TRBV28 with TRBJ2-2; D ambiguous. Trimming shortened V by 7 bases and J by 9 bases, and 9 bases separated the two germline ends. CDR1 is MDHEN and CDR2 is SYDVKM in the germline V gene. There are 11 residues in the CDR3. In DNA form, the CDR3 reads TGTGCCAGCATGGCCAGGAGGGAGCTGTTTTTT. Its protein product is CASMARRELFF.

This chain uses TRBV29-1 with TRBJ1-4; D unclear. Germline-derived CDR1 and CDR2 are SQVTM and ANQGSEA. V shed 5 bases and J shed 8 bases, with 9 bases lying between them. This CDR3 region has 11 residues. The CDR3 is CSVLEGEKLFF. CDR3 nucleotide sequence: TGCAGCGTTTTAGAAGGAGAAAAACTGTTTTTT. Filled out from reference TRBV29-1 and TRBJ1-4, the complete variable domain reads SAVISQKPSRDICQRGTSLTIQCQVDSQVTMMFWYRQQPGQSLTLIATANQGSEATYESGFVIDKFPISRPNLTFSTLTVSNMSPEDSSIYLCSVLEGEKLFFGSGTQLSVL.

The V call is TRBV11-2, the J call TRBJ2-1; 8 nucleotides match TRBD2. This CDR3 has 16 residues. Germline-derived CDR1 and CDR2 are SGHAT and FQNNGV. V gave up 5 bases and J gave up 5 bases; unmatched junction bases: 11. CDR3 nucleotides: TGTGCCAGCAGCGCCCGCGGGAGCGGGGGACACAATGAGCAGTTCTTC. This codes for CASSARGSGGHNEQFF.

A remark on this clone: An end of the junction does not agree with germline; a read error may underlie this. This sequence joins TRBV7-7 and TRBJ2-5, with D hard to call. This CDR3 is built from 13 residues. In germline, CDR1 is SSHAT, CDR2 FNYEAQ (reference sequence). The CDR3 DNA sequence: TGTGCTAGCAGCTTAGTAGGGCAAGAGACCCAGTACTTC. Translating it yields CASSLVGQETQYF.

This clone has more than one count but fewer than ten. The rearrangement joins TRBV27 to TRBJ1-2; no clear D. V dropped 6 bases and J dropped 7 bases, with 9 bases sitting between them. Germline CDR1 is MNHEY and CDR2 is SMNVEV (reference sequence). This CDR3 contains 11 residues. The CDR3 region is CASREGSGYTF. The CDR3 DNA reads TGTGCCAGCAGGGAAGGGAGTGGCTACACCTTC.

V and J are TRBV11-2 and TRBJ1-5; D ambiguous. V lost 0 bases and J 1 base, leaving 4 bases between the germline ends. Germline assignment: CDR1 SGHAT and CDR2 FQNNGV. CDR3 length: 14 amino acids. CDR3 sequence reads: CASSLDWSNQPQHF. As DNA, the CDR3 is TGTGCCAGCAGCTTAGACTGGAGCAATCAGCCCCAGCATTTT. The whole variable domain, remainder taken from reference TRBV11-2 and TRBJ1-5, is EAGVAQSPRYKIIEKRQSVAFWCNPISGHATLYWYQQILGQGPKLLIQFQNNGVVDDSQLPKDRFSAERLKGVDSTLKIQPAKLEDSAVYLCASSLDWSNQPQHFGDGTRLSIL.

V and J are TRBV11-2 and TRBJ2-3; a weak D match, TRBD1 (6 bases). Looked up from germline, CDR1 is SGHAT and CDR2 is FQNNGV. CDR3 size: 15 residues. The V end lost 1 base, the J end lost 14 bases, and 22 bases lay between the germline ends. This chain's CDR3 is CASSLARGGSPAMYF. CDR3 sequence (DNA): TGTGCCAGCAGCTTAGCCCGTGGGGGCTCCCCCGCCATGTATTTT.

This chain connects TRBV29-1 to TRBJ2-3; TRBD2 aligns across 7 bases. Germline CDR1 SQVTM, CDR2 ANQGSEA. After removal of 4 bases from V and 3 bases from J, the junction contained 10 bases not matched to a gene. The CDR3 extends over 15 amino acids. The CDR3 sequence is CSVVLPGRRTDTQYF. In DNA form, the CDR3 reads TGCAGCGTTGTTCTCCCCGGGAGGAGGACAGATACGCAGTATTTT.

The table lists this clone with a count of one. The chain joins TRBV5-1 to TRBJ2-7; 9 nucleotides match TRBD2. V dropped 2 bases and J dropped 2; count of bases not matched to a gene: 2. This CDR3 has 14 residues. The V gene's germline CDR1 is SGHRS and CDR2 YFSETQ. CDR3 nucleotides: TGCGCCAGCAGCTTAGCGGGGGGCGCCTACGAGCAGTACTTC. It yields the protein CASSLAGGAYEQYF.

As DNA, the CDR3 is TGTGCCAGCAGCCCGGTGGGCTCCTATGGCTACACCTTC. Protein: CASSPVGSYGYTF. The V call is TRBV5-6, the J call TRBJ1-2; D unresolved. The germline V and J ends were trimmed by 4 bases and 4 bases, with 11 bases remaining between them. The CDR3 totals 13 residues. Germline V lookup: CDR1 SGHDT, CDR2 YYEEEE.

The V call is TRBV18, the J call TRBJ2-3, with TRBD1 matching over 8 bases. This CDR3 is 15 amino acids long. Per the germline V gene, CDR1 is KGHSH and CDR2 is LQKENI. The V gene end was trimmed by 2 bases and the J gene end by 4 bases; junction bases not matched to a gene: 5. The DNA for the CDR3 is TGTGCCAGCTCACCAGAACAGGGGGTCTCAGATACGCAGTATTTT. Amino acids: CASSPEQGVSDTQYF.

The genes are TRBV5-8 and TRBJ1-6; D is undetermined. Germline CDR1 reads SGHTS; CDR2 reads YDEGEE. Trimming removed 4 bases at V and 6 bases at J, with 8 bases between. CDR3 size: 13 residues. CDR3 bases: TGTGCCAGCAGCGAGATAGCTAATTCACCCCTCCACTTT. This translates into CASSEIANSPLHF. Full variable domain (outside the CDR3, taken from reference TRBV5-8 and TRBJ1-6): EAGVTQSPTHLIKTRGQQATLRCSPISGHTSVYWYQQALGLGLQFLLWYDEGEERNRGNFPPRFSGRQFPNYSSELNVNALELEDSALYLCASSEIANSPLHFGNGTRLTVT.

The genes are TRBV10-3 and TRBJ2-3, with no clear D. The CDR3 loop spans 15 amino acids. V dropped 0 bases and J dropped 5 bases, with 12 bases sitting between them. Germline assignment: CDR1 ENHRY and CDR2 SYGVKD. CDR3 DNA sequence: TGTGCCATCAGTGAGTCCAGTACTCTTGGAGATACGCAGTATTTT. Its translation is CAISESSTLGDTQYF.

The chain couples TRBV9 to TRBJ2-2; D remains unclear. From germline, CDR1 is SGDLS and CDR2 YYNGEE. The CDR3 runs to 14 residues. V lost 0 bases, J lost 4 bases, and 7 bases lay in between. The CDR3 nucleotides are TGTGCCAGCAGCGTAGGGCAGTCCACCGGGGAGCTGTTTTTT. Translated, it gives CASSVGQSTGELFF.

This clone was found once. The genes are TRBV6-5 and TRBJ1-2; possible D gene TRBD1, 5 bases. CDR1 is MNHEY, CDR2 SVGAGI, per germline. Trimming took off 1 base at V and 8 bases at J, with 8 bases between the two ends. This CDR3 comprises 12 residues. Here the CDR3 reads CASSYLGEGYTF. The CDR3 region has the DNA TGTGCCAGCAGTTACTTAGGGGAAGGCTACACCTTC.

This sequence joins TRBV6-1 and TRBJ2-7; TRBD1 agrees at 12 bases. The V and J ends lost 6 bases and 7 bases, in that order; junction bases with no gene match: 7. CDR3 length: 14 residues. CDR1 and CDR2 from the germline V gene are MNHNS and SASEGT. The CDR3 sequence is CASRWDRGLGEQYF. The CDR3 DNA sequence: TGTGCCAGCAGGTGGGACAGGGGGCTTGGGGAGCAGTACTTC.

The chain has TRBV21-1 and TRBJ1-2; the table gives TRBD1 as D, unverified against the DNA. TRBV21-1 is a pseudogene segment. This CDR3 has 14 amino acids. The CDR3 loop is CASSKGQSNYGYTF. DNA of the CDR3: TGTGCCAGCAGCAAAGGACAGTCTAACTATGGCTACACCTTC.

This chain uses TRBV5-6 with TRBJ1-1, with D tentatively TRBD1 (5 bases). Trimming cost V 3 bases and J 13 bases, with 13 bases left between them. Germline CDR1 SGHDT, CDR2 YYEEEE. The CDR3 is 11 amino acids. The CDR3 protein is CASSSSRGSFF. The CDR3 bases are TGTGCCAGCAGCTCCTCCCGGGGGAGTTTCTTT.

CDR3 sequence: CASTDPNSGGGETQYF. In DNA form, the CDR3 reads TGTGCCAGCACCGACCCCAATAGCGGGGGAGGTGAGACCCAGTACTTC. The chain couples TRBV11-2 to TRBJ2-5; 9 nucleotides match TRBD2. CDR1 is SGHAT, CDR2 FQNNGV, per germline. V lost 7 bases and J lost 5; bases outside the gene matches: 14. The CDR3 contains 16 residues.

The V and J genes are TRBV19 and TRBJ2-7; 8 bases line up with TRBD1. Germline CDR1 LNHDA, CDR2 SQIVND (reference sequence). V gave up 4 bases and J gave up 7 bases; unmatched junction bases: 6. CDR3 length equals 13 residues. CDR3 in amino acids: CASSTDRGGEQYF. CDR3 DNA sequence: TGTGCCAGTAGTACCGACAGGGGCGGAGAGCAGTACTTC.